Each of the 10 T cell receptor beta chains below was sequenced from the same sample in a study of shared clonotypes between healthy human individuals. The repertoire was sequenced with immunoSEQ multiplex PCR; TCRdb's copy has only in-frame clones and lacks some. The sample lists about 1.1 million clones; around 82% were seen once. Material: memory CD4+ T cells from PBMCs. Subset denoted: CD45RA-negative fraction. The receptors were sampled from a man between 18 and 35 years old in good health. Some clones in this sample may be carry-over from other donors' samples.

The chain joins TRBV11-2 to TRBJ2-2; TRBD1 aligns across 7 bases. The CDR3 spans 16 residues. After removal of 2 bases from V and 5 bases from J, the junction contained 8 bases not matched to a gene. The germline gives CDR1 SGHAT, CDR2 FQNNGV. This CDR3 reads CASSLISTGKTGELFF. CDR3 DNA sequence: TGTGCCAGCAGCTTAATTTCGACAGGGAAGACCGGGGAGCTGTTTTTT.

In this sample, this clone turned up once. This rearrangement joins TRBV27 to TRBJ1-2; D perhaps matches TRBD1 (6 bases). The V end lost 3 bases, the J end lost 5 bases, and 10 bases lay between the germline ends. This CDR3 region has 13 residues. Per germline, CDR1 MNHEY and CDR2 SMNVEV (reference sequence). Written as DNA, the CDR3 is TGTGCCAGCAGTTTCCAGGACAGTTATGGCTACACCTTC. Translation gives CASSFQDSYGYTF.

CDR3 sequence (DNA): TGTGCCATCAGTGTGTTAGCGGGGACTCGCAATGAGCAGTTCTTC. Its protein is CAISVLAGTRNEQFF. The J gene is TRBJ2-1, the V gene TRBV10-3, with TRBD2 matching over 8 bases. The CDR3 contains 15 residues. Unmatched junction bases numbered 8, after V lost 4 bases and J lost 6 bases. Germline loops: CDR1 ENHRY, CDR2 SYGVKD.

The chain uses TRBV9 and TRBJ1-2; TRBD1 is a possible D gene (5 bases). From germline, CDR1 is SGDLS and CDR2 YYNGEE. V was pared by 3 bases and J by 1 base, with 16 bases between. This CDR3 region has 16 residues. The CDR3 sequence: CASSAKATQGNYGYTF. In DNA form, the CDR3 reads TGTGCCAGCAGCGCTAAGGCAACCCAGGGTAACTATGGCTACACCTTC.

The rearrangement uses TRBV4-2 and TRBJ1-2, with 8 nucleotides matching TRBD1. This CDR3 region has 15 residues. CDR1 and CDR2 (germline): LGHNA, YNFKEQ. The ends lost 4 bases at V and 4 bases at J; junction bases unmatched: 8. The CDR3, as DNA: TGTGCCAGCAGCCCTTGGACAGGGCCTCTCTATGGCTACACCTTC. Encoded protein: CASSPWTGPLYGYTF.

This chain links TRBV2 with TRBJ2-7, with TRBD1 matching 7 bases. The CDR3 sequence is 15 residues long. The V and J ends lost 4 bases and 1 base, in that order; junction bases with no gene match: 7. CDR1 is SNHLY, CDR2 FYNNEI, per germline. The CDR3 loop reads CASSGGGGQSYEQYF. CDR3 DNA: TGTGCCAGCAGTGGAGGGGGCGGACAGTCCTACGAGCAGTACTTC. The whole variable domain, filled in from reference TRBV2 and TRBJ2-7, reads EPEVTQTPSHQVTQMGQEVILRCVPISNHLYFYWYRQILGQKVEFLVSFYNNEISEKSEIFDDQFSVERPDGSNFTLKIRSTKLEDSAMYFCASSGGGGQSYEQYFGPGTRLTVT.

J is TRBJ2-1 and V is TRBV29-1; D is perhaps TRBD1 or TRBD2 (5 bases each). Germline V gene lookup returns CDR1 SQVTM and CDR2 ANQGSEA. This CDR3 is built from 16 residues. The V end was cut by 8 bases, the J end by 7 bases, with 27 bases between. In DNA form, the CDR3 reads TGCAGCCCACCTCATCGGGGACCCAAGATCCCAAATGAGCAGTTCTTC. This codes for CSPPHRGPKIPNEQFF.

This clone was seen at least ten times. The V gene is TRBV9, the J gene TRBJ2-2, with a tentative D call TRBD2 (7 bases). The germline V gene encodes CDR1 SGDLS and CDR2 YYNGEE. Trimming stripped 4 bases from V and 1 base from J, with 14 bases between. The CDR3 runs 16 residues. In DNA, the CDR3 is TGTGCCAGCAGCCCTGGACTAGGGGGGAACACCGGGGAGCTGTTTTTT. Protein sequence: CASSPGLGGNTGELFF.

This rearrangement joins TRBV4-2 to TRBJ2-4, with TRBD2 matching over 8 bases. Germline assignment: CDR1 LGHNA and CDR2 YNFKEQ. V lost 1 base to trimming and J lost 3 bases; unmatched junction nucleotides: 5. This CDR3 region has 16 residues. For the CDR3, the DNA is TGTGCCAGCAGCCAAGTCGGGGGGGCGAGCAAAAACATTCAGTACTTC. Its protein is CASSQVGGASKNIQYF.

The CDR3 nucleotides read TGTGCCACCAGCAGAGAAATGAACACCATATATTTT. Its translation is CATSREMNTIYF. This sequence joins TRBV15 and TRBJ1-3; D remains unclear. The V end lost 0 bases, the J end lost 7 bases, and 4 bases lay between the germline ends. The CDR3 has 12 residues. The germline V gene encodes CDR1 LNHNV and CDR2 YYDKDF (reference sequence).